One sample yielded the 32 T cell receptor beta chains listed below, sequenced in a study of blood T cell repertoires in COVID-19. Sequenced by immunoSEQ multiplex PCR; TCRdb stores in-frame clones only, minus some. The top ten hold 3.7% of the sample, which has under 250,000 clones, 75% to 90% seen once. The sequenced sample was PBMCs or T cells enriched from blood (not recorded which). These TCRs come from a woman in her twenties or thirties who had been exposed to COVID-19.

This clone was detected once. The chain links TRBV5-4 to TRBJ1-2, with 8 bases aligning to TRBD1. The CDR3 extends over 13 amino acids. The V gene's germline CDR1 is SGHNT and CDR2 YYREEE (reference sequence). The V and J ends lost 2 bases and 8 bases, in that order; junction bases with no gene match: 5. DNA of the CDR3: TGTGCCAGCAGCTTCACAGGGGGACAGGGCTACACCTTC. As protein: CASSFTGGQGYTF.

CDR3 residues: CASSMSTSAMRNEQFF. The CDR3 DNA follows: TGTGCCAGTAGTATGTCTACTAGCGCTATGCGAAATGAGCAGTTCTTC. This chain links TRBV19 with TRBJ2-1; 7 nucleotides align to TRBD2. CDR1 is LNHDA and CDR2 is SQIVND in the germline V gene (reference sequence). The length of the CDR3 is 16 residues. V shed 3 bases and J 7 bases; nucleotides not matched to a gene: 12.

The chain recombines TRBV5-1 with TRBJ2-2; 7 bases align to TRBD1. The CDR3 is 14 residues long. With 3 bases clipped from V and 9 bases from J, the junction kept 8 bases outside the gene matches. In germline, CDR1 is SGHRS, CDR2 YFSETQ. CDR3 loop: CASSSRDRQRELFF. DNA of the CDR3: TGCGCCAGCAGCTCCCGGGACAGACAGCGGGAGCTGTTTTTT.

CDR3 amino acids: CASSPIARGHEKLFF. The CDR3 DNA follows: TGTGCCAGCTCACCGATTGCCAGGGGGCATGAAAAACTGTTTTTT. The chain is built from TRBV18 and TRBJ1-4; 8 positions agree with TRBD1. V dropped 3 bases and J dropped 6; count of bases not matched to a gene: 6. Germline V gene lookup returns CDR1 KGHSH and CDR2 LQKENI. The CDR3 contains 15 residues.

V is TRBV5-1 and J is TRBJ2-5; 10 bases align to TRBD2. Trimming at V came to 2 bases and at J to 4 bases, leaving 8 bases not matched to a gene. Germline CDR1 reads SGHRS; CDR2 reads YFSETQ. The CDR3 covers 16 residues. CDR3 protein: CASSFGTSDKGETQYF. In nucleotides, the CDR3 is TGCGCCAGCAGCTTTGGGACTAGCGATAAAGGAGAGACCCAGTACTTC.

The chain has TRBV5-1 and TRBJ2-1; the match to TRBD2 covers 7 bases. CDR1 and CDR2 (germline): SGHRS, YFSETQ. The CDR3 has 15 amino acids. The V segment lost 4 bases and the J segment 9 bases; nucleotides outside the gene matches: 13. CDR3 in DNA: TGCGCCAGCAGCCCCCAGGGTGCGGGAGTAAGTGAGCAGTTCTTC. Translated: CASSPQGAGVSEQFF. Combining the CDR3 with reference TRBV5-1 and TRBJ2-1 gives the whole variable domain KAGVTQTPRYLIKTRGQQVTLSCSPISGHRSVSWYQQTPGQGLQFLFEYFSETQRNKGNFPGRFSGRQFSNSRSEMNVSTLELGDSALYLCASSPQGAGVSEQFFGPGTRLTVL.

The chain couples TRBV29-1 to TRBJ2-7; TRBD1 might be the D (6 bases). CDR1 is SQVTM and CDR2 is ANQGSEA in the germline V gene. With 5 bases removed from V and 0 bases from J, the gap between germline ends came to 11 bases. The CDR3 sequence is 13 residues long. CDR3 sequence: CSVLTGSSYEQYF. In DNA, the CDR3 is TGCAGCGTTTTGACAGGCAGCTCCTACGAGCAGTACTTC.

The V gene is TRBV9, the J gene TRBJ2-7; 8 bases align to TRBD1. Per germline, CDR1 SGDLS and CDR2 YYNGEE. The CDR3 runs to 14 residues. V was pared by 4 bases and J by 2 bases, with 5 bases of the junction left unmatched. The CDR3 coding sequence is TGTGCCAGCAGCACCGGACAGGGAACCTACGAGCAGTACTTC. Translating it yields CASSTGQGTYEQYF.

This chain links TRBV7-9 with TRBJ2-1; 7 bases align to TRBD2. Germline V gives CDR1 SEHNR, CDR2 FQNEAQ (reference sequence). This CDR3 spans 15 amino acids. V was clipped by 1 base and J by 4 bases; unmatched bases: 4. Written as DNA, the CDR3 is TGTGCCAGCAGCTTAGGCGGGAGTCGGTACAATGAGCAGTTCTTC. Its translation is CASSLGGSRYNEQFF.

As DNA, the CDR3 is TGTGCCAGTAGTATAGACAGGGCTGATGGCTACACCTTC. The encoded protein is CASSIDRADGYTF. The chain is built from TRBV19 and TRBJ1-2; D possibly corresponds to TRBD1 (5 bases). Trimming removed 0 bases from V and 6 bases from J, with 8 bases in between. The germline gives CDR1 LNHDA, CDR2 SQIVND (reference sequence). This CDR3 region has 13 residues.

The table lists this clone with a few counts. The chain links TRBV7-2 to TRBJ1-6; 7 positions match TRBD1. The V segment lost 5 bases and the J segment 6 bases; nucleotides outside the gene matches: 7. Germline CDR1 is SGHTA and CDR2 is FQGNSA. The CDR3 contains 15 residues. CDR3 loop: CASSPTGQINSPLHF. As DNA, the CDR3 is TGTGCCAGCAGCCCCACGGGACAGATTAATTCACCCCTCCACTTT.

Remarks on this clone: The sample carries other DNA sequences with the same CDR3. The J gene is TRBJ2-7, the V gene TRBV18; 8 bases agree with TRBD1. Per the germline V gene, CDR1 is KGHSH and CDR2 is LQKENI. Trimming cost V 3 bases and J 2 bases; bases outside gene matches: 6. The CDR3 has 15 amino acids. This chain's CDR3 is CASSPRTGSPYEQYF. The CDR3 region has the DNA TGTGCCAGCTCACCTCGGACAGGGTCCCCCTACGAGCAGTACTTC. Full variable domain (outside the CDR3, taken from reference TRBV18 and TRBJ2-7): NAGVMQNPRHLVRRRGQEARLRCSPMKGHSHVYWYRQLPEEGLKFMVYLQKENIIDESGMPKERFSAEFPKEGPSILRIQQVVRGDSAAYFCASSPRTGSPYEQYFGPGTRLTVT.

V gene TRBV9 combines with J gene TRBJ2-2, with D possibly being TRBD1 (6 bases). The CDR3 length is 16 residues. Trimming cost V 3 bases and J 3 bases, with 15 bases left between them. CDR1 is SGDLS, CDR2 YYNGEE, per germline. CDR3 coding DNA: TGTGCCAGCAGCGCCTTTCCGGGACACGACACCGGGGAGCTGTTTTTT. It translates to CASSAFPGHDTGELFF.

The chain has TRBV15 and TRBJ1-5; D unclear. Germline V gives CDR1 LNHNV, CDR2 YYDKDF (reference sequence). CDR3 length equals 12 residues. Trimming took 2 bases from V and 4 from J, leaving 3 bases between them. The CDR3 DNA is TGTGCCACCAGCAGACAGAATCAGCCCCAGCATTTT. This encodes CATSRQNQPQHF.

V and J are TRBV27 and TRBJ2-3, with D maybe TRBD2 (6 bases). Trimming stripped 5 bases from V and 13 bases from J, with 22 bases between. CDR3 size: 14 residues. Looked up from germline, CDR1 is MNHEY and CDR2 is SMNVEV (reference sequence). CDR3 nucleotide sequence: TGTGCCAGCAGTCCCCCCGGAGGGGCGGATACAAAGTATTTT. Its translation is CASSPPGGADTKYF.

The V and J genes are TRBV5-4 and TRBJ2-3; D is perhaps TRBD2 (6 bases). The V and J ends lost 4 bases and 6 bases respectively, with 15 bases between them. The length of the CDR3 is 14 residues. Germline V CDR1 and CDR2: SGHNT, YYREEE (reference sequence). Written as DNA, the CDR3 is TGTGCCAGCAGCCGGGACTGGGCTAGGGATACGCAGTATTTT. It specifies CASSRDWARDTQYF.

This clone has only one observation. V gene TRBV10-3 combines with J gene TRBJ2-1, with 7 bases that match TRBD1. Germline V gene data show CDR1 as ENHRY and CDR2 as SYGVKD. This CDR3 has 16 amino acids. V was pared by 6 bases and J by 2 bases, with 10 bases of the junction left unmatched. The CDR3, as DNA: TGTGCCATCAGCGAACCACACGGGACAGCCTACAATGAGCAGTTCTTC. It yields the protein CAISEPHGTAYNEQFF.

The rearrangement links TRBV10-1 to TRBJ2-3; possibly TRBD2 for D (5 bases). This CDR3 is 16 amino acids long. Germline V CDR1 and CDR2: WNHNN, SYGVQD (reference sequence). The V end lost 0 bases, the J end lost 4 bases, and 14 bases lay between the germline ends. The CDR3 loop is CASSESRPSGADTQYF. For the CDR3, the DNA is TGCGCCAGCAGTGAGTCGAGACCCTCCGGGGCAGATACGCAGTATTTT.

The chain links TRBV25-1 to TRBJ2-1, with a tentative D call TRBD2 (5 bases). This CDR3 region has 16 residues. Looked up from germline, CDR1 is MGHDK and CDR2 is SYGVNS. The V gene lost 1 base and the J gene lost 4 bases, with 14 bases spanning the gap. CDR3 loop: CASSEWTGPAYNEQFF. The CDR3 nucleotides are TGTGCCAGCAGTGAATGGACTGGACCGGCATACAATGAGCAGTTCTTC.

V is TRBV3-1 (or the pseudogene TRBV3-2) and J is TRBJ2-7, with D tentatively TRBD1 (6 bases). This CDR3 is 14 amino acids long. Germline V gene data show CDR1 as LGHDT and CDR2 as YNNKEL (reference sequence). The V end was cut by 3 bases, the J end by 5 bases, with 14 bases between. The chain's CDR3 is CASSHGTTVDEQYF. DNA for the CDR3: TGTGCCAGCAGCCACGGGACAACCGTCGACGAGCAGTACTTC.

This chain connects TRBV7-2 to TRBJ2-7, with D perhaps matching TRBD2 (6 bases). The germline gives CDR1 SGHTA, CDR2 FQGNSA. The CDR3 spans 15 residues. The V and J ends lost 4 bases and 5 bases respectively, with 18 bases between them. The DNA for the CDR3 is TGTGCCAGCAGCTCAACCGAGGACGCGGGACACGAGCAGTACTTC. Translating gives CASSSTEDAGHEQYF.

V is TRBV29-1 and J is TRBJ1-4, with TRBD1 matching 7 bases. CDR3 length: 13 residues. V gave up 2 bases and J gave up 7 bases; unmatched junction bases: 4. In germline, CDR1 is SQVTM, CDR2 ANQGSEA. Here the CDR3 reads CSVEHRGGEKLFF. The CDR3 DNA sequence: TGCAGCGTTGAACACAGGGGTGGTGAAAAACTGTTTTTT.

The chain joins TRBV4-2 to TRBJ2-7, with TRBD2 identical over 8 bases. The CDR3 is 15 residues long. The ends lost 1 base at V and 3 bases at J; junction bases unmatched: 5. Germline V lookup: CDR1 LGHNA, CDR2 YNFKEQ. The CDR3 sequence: CASSQGLAIRYEQYF. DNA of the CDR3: TGTGCCAGCAGCCAAGGACTAGCGATACGCTACGAGCAGTACTTC.

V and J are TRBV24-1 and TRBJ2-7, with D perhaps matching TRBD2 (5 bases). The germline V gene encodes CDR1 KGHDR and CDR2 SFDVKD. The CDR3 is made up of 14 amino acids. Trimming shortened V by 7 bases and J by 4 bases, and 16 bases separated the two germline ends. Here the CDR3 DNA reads TGTGCCACCAGCCCCAGTGGACTTAAGTACGAGCAGTACTTC. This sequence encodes CATSPSGLKYEQYF.

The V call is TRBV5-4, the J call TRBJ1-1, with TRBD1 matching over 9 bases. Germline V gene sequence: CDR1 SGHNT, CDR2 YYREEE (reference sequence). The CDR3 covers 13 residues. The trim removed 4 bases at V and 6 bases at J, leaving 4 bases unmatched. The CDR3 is CASSRDREAEAFF. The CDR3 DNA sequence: TGTGCCAGCAGCAGGGACAGGGAGGCTGAAGCTTTCTTT.

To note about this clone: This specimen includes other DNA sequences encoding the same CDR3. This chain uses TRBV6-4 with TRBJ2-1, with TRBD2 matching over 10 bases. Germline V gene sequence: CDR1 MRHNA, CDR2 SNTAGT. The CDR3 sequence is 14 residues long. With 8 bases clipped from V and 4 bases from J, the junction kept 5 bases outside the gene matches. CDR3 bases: TGTGCCAGCTCTCGACTAGCGGGTTACAATGAGCAGTTCTTC. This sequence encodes CASSRLAGYNEQFF.

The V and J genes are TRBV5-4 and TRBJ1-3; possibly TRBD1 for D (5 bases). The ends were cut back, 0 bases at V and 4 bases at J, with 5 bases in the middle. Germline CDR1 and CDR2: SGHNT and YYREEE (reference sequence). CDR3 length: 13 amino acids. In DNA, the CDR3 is TGTGCCAGCAGCTTGGACAGGGGAAACACCATATATTTT. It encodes CASSLDRGNTIYF.

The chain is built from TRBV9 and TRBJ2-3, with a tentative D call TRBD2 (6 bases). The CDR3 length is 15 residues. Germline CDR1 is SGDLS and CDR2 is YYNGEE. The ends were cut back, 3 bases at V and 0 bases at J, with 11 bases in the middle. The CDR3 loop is CASSAGAKSTDTQYF. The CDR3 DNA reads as TGTGCCAGCAGCGCGGGAGCCAAAAGCACAGATACGCAGTATTTT.

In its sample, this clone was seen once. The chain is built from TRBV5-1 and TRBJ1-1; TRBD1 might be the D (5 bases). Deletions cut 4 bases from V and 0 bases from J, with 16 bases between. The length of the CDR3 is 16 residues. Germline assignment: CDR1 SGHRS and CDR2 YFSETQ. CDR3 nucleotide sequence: TGCGCCAGCAGCAGCGGCGGGACTACTCTGAACACTGAAGCTTTCTTT. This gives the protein CASSSGGTTLNTEAFF.

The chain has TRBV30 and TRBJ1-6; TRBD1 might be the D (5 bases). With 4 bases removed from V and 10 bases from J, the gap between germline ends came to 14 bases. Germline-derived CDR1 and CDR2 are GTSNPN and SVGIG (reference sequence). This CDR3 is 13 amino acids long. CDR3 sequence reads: CAWTPGMESPLHF. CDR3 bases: TGTGCCTGGACTCCAGGGATGGAGTCACCCCTCCACTTT.

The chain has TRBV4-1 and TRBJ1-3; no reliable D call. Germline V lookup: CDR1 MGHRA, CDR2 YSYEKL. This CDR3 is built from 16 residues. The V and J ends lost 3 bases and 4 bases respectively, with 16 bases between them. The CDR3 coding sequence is TGCGCCAGCAGCCAGAGGCTAAGCGGAACGGGAAACACCATATATTTT. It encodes CASSQRLSGTGNTIYF.

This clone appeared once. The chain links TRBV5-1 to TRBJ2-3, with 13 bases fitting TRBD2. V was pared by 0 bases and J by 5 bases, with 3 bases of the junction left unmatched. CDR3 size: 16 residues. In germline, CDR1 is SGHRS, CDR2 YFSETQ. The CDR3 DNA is TGCGCCAGCAGCTTGGAACTAGCGGGAGGGATAGATACGCAGTATTTT. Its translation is CASSLELAGGIDTQYF. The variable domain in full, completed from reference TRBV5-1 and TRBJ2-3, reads KAGVTQTPRYLIKTRGQQVTLSCSPISGHRSVSWYQQTPGQGLQFLFEYFSETQRNKGNFPGRFSGRQFSNSRSEMNVSTLELGDSALYLCASSLELAGGIDTQYFGPGTRLTVL.